These T cell receptor beta chains were read from a single sample in a study of long-term antiretroviral therapy in people with HIV. TCRdb's copy holds only in-frame clones and misses some; the assay was immunoSEQ multiplex PCR. The table includes 13,000 or so clones, about 78% detected once. The sequencing used unsorted PBMCs, collected 1.3 years after starting antiretroviral therapy. The receptors here all came from a woman in her late teens or twenties with HIV. Each CDR3 is given with its conserved first and last residue. Fields, in order: CDR3 protein, CDR3 DNA, D gene, V gene, clone size, J gene. A D gene is named only where the DNA matches it firmly. Not all rows give a size; the values are once, few, many and, for expanded clones, a class.

CDR3aa: CASSPFQSSYNEQFF; CDR3nt: TGTGCCAGCAGTCCCTTTCAAAGCTCCTACAATGAGCAGTTCTTC; d_gene: .; v_gene: TRBV28; abundance: .; j_gene: TRBJ2-1
CDR3aa: CASSQQGNTEAFF; CDR3nt: TGTGCCAGCAGCCAACAGGGGAACACTGAAGCTTTCTTT; d_gene: .; v_gene: TRBV7-9; abundance: .; j_gene: TRBJ1-1
CDR3aa: CASSGTGGGEQYF; CDR3nt: TGTGCCAGCAGTGGGACAGGGGGCGGCGAGCAGTACTTC; d_gene: TRBD1; v_gene: TRBV2; abundance: few; j_gene: TRBJ2-7
CDR3aa: CASSLVLAGIHTDTQYF; CDR3nt: TGTGCCAGCAGCTTAGTTCTGGCGGGTATACACACAGATACGCAGTATTTT; d_gene: .; v_gene: TRBV7-9; abundance: .; j_gene: TRBJ2-3
CDR3aa: CASSVSGVGNEQFF; CDR3nt: TGTGCCAGCAGCGTAAGCGGGGTCGGCAATGAGCAGTTCTTC; d_gene: TRBD2; v_gene: TRBV9; abundance: few; j_gene: TRBJ2-1
CDR3aa: CASSYGRMNTEAFF; CDR3nt: TGTGCCAGCAGTTACGGCCGTATGAACACTGAAGCTTTCTTT; d_gene: .; v_gene: TRBV6-6; abundance: .; j_gene: TRBJ1-1
CDR3aa: CASSRTSGESYEQYF; CDR3nt: TGTGCCAGTAGTAGGACTAGCGGGGAATCCTACGAGCAGTACTTC; d_gene: TRBD2; v_gene: TRBV19; abundance: .; j_gene: TRBJ2-7
CDR3aa: CATSRDHQPQHF; CDR3nt: TGTGCCACCAGCAGAGATCATCAGCCCCAGCATTTT; d_gene: .; v_gene: TRBV15; abundance: .; j_gene: TRBJ1-5
CDR3aa: CASTPEGQVYGYTF; CDR3nt: TGTGCCAGCACCCCGGAGGGACAGGTCTATGGCTACACCTTC; d_gene: TRBD1; v_gene: TRBV28; abundance: .; j_gene: TRBJ1-2
CDR3aa: CASSLGQDYGYTF; CDR3nt: TGTGCCAGCTCACTGGGACAGGACTATGGCTACACCTTC; d_gene: TRBD1; v_gene: TRBV18; abundance: .; j_gene: TRBJ1-2
CDR3aa: CASSVGRWGLATDTQYF; CDR3nt: TGTGCCAGCAGCGTAGGACGGTGGGGCCTAGCAACAGATACGCAGTATTTT; d_gene: .; v_gene: TRBV9; abundance: .; j_gene: TRBJ2-3
CDR3aa: CASSIDFHGMAAYNEQFF; CDR3nt: TGTGCCAGTAGTATAGATTTTCACGGAATGGCCGCCTACAATGAGCAGTTCTTC; d_gene: .; v_gene: TRBV19; abundance: .; j_gene: TRBJ2-1
CDR3aa: CASSFRDGYGYTF; CDR3nt: TGTGCCAGCAGTTTCCGGGACGGCTATGGCTACACCTTC; d_gene: .; v_gene: TRBV6-5; abundance: .; j_gene: TRBJ1-2
CDR3aa: CASSEKRGNTEAFF; CDR3nt: TGTGCCAGCAGTGAAAAAAGGGGGAACACTGAAGCTTTCTTT; d_gene: .; v_gene: TRBV25-1; abundance: .; j_gene: TRBJ1-1
CDR3aa: CASRVGAGGGNEKLFF; CDR3nt: TGTGCCAGCAGGGTTGGAGCAGGGGGAGGTAATGAAAAACTGTTTTTT; d_gene: TRBD1; v_gene: TRBV4-2; abundance: once; j_gene: TRBJ1-4
CDR3aa: CASGTGGVGPKNIQYF; CDR3nt: TGTGCCAGCGGGACAGGGGGCGTCGGGCCCAAAAACATTCAGTACTTC; d_gene: TRBD1; v_gene: TRBV2; abundance: .; j_gene: TRBJ2-4
CDR3aa: CASSEGRTGWEKLFF; CDR3nt: TGTGCCAGCAGTGAAGGGAGGACAGGGTGGGAAAAACTGTTTTTT; d_gene: TRBD1; v_gene: TRBV25-1; abundance: .; j_gene: TRBJ1-4
CDR3aa: CASSQDLIAGDSGRYGYTF; CDR3nt: TGTGCCAGCAGCCAAGATCTAATCGCGGGGGACAGCGGGAGGTATGGCTACACCTTC; d_gene: TRBD1; v_gene: TRBV4-2; abundance: once; j_gene: TRBJ1-2
CDR3aa: CASSPGTGATDTQYF; CDR3nt: TGTGCCAGCAGCCCCGGGACAGGGGCCACAGATACGCAGTATTTT; d_gene: TRBD1; v_gene: TRBV6-4; abundance: .; j_gene: TRBJ2-3
CDR3aa: CASRRGGFSTGELFF; CDR3nt: TGTGCCAGCAGGAGAGGGGGCTTCAGCACCGGGGAGCTGTTTTTT; d_gene: TRBD1; v_gene: TRBV6-5; abundance: large; j_gene: TRBJ2-2
CDR3aa: CASSLRGRTEAFF; CDR3nt: TGTGCCAGCAGTTTACGGGGTAGGACTGAAGCTTTCTTT; d_gene: .; v_gene: TRBV28; abundance: .; j_gene: TRBJ1-1
CDR3aa: CASSPPRGEWYF; CDR3nt: TGTGCCAGCAGTCCACCGCGGGGGGAGTGGTACTTC; d_gene: TRBD2; v_gene: TRBV28; abundance: .; j_gene: TRBJ2-7
CDR3aa: CAISPTSSVSTGELFF; CDR3nt: TGTGCCATCAGTCCAACCAGCTCCGTTTCCACCGGGGAGCTGTTTTTT; d_gene: .; v_gene: TRBV10-3; abundance: .; j_gene: TRBJ2-2
CDR3aa: CASSLPDSPSYGYTF; CDR3nt: TGTGCCAGCAGCTTACCCGACAGTCCCTCCTATGGCTACACCTTC; d_gene: .; v_gene: TRBV7-9; abundance: .; j_gene: TRBJ1-2
CDR3aa: CASRERGDNEQFF; CDR3nt: TGTGCCAGCAGAGAACGGGGAGACAATGAGCAGTTCTTC; d_gene: .; v_gene: TRBV2; abundance: once; j_gene: TRBJ2-1
CDR3aa: CASSPRTRGTNYGYTF; CDR3nt: TGTGCCAGCAGTCCCAGGACCCGAGGGACTAACTATGGCTACACCTTC; d_gene: .; v_gene: TRBV27; abundance: .; j_gene: TRBJ1-2
CDR3aa: CSVQPQGDGYTF; CDR3nt: TGCAGCGTCCAACCCCAGGGGGATGGCTACACCTTC; d_gene: TRBD1; v_gene: TRBV29-1; abundance: medium-sized; j_gene: TRBJ1-2
CDR3aa: CASSPAGLAGAGEQYF; CDR3nt: TGTGCCAGCTCACCGGCGGGACTAGCGGGAGCTGGGGAGCAGTACTTC; d_gene: TRBD2; v_gene: TRBV18; abundance: .; j_gene: TRBJ2-7
CDR3aa: CASSRHSDGENIQYF; CDR3nt: TGTGCCAGCAGTAGGCACAGTGACGGAGAAAACATTCAGTACTTC; d_gene: .; v_gene: TRBV28; abundance: few; j_gene: TRBJ2-4
CDR3aa: CASSPSDPRSGNTIYF; CDR3nt: TGCGCCAGCAGCCCCTCGGACCCTCGCTCTGGAAACACCATATATTTT; d_gene: .; v_gene: TRBV5-1; abundance: .; j_gene: TRBJ1-3
CDR3aa: CASSLNLGGELFF; CDR3nt: TGTGCCAGCAGCCTAAATCTGGGTGGGGAGCTGTTTTTT; d_gene: .; v_gene: TRBV4-2; abundance: .; j_gene: TRBJ2-2
CDR3aa: CAISEGGMEETQYF; CDR3nt: TGTGCCATCAGTGAGGGGGGAATGGAAGAGACCCAGTACTTC; d_gene: .; v_gene: TRBV10-3; abundance: .; j_gene: TRBJ2-5
CDR3aa: CATGLAGQLTGELFF; CDR3nt: TGTGCCACCGGGCTAGCGGGACAACTTACCGGGGAGCTGTTTTTT; d_gene: TRBD2; v_gene: TRBV15; abundance: .; j_gene: TRBJ2-2
CDR3aa: CASSFGNVGQYF; CDR3nt: TGTGCCAGCAGCTTCGGAAACGTTGGGCAGTACTTC; d_gene: .; v_gene: TRBV7-9; abundance: .; j_gene: TRBJ2-7
CDR3aa: CASSFQGSGRGQETQYF; CDR3nt: TGTGCCAGCAGTTTTCAAGGAAGCGGGAGGGGGCAAGAGACCCAGTACTTC; d_gene: TRBD2; v_gene: TRBV28; abundance: .; j_gene: TRBJ2-5
CDR3aa: CASTLDSFNYGYTF; CDR3nt: TGTGCCAGCACCCTAGACAGCTTTAACTATGGCTACACCTTC; d_gene: .; v_gene: TRBV7-9; abundance: few; j_gene: TRBJ1-2
CDR3aa: CAWSVMAGGVDTQYF; CDR3nt: TGTGCCTGGAGTGTAATGGCGGGAGGCGTAGATACGCAGTATTTT; d_gene: TRBD2; v_gene: TRBV30; abundance: .; j_gene: TRBJ2-3
CDR3aa: CASSEAVGRFTGYTF; CDR3nt: TGTGCCAGCAGTGAAGCGGTGGGACGCTTTACGGGCTACACCTTC; d_gene: .; v_gene: TRBV6-1; abundance: .; j_gene: TRBJ1-2
CDR3aa: CASSPDFGNTIYF; CDR3nt: TGTGCCAGCAGCCCTGACTTTGGAAACACCATATATTTT; d_gene: .; v_gene: TRBV4-2; abundance: .; j_gene: TRBJ1-3
CDR3aa: CASSFDPTYEQYF; CDR3nt: TGTGCCAGCAGTTTCGACCCAACCTACGAGCAGTACTTC; d_gene: .; v_gene: TRBV27; abundance: .; j_gene: TRBJ2-7
CDR3aa: CSVDGPHESYNEQFF; CDR3nt: TGCAGCGTTGATGGCCCCCATGAAAGTTACAATGAGCAGTTCTTC; d_gene: .; v_gene: TRBV29-1; abundance: once; j_gene: TRBJ2-1
CDR3aa: CASSQQQGGEGTLDTQYF; CDR3nt: TGCGCCAGCAGCCAACAACAGGGGGGGGAAGGAACTCTAGATACGCAGTATTTT; d_gene: .; v_gene: TRBV4-3; abundance: .; j_gene: TRBJ2-3
CDR3aa: CASSLHPTGQEYNIQYF; CDR3nt: TGTGCCAGCAGCCTCCACCCGACAGGGCAGGAATACAACATTCAGTACTTC; d_gene: TRBD1; v_gene: TRBV7-3; abundance: medium-sized; j_gene: TRBJ2-4
CDR3aa: CASSNRGTTDTQYF; CDR3nt: TGTGCCAGCAGCAACAGGGGCACGACAGATACGCAGTATTTT; d_gene: TRBD1; v_gene: TRBV5-4; abundance: .; j_gene: TRBJ2-3
CDR3aa: CASSPRGWDTQYF; CDR3nt: TGTGCCAGCAGCCCTAGGGGGTGGGATACGCAGTATTTT; d_gene: .; v_gene: TRBV7-6; abundance: .; j_gene: TRBJ2-3
CDR3aa: CASTQSGGGYEQYF; CDR3nt: TGTGCCAGCACCCAGTCCGGGGGAGGCTACGAGCAGTACTTC; d_gene: .; v_gene: TRBV7-2; abundance: .; j_gene: TRBJ2-7
CDR3aa: CASRLTPPRTGNPDTQYF; CDR3nt: TGTGCCAGCAGGTTAACGCCCCCGAGGACAGGGAACCCAGATACGCAGTATTTT; d_gene: TRBD1; v_gene: TRBV27; abundance: .; j_gene: TRBJ2-3
CDR3aa: CSVAGTGSPYGYTF; CDR3nt: TGCAGCGTCGCCGGGACAGGGTCCCCCTATGGCTACACCTTC; d_gene: TRBD1; v_gene: TRBV29-1; abundance: .; j_gene: TRBJ1-2
CDR3aa: CASSYSPPEQYF; CDR3nt: TGTGCCAGCAGTTACAGTCCCCCCGAGCAGTACTTC; d_gene: .; v_gene: TRBV2; abundance: .; j_gene: TRBJ2-7
CDR3aa: CASRTENTGELFF; CDR3nt: TGTGCCAGCAGGACCGAAAACACCGGGGAGCTGTTTTTT; d_gene: .; v_gene: TRBV27; abundance: .; j_gene: TRBJ2-2
CDR3aa: CSVEGDEAFF; CDR3nt: TGCAGCGTTGAGGGAGATGAAGCTTTCTTT; d_gene: .; v_gene: TRBV29-1; abundance: .; j_gene: TRBJ1-1
CDR3aa: CASSLGGGTEAFF; CDR3nt: TGTGCCAGCAGCTTAGGAGGGGGCACTGAAGCTTTCTTT; d_gene: .; v_gene: TRBV5-4; abundance: .; j_gene: TRBJ1-1
CDR3aa: CASSLLEGYTDTQYF; CDR3nt: TGTGCCAGCAGCCTACTAGAGGGATACACAGATACGCAGTATTTT; d_gene: .; v_gene: TRBV5-4; abundance: .; j_gene: TRBJ2-3
CDR3aa: CASRDSATDTQYF; CDR3nt: TGTGCCAGCAGGGACAGTGCCACAGATACGCAGTATTTT; d_gene: .; v_gene: TRBV25-1; abundance: .; j_gene: TRBJ2-3
CDR3aa: CASSTGLGTEAFF; CDR3nt: TGTGCCAGCTCCACAGGTTTGGGGACTGAAGCTTTCTTT; d_gene: .; v_gene: TRBV18; abundance: .; j_gene: TRBJ1-1